These T cell receptor beta chains were read from a single sample in a study of T cells after yellow fever vaccination. TCRdb reprocessed the 5' RACE reads via MiXCR and lists one record per CDR3 protein. The profile shows some 600,000 distinct CDR3 sequences, less than 20% of them singletons. The source was PBMCs, collected roughly 5 days after the first yellow fever vaccination. The receptor source for this set is a man in his late teens or twenties who received the YFV17D yellow fever vaccine. Each CDR3 is given without its conserved first and last residue. D genes are given only for firm matches.

v_gene	d_gene	j_gene	CDR3aa
TRBV4-1	TRBD1	TRBJ1-1	ASSQAGQGGTGNTEAF
TRBV6-1	-	TRBJ2-7	ANLRDGTYEQY
TRBV5-4	-	TRBJ2-2	ASSGDMTGELF
TRBV6-5	-	TRBJ2-7	ASSYSKLGNYEQY
TRBV12-3/TRBV12-4	-	TRBJ2-2	ASSRGLLSNTGELF
TRBV20-1	TRBD1	TRBJ1-1	SARVTGGRMAEAF
TRBV7-9	TRBD1	TRBJ2-1	ASSDGTGGWYEQF
TRBV12-3/TRBV12-4	-	TRBJ1-6	ASNPRGQYNSPLH
TRBV5-1	-	TRBJ1-1	ASSWGTAMNTEAF
TRBV6-2/TRBV6-3	-	TRBJ2-3	ASRTTGRGFTDTQY
TRBV11-2	TRBD1	TRBJ1-6	ASSLDRAYNSPLH
TRBV6-2/TRBV6-3	-	TRBJ1-5	ASTGRFNQPQH
TRBV20-1	-	TRBJ2-2	SAPAPGSAGELF
TRBV7-9	TRBD2	TRBJ2-7	ASSLAGGNYEQY
TRBV5-5	TRBD1	TRBJ1-2	ATKGTGGSGYT
TRBV7-2	TRBD2	TRBJ2-2	ASSLVRLAGDTGELF